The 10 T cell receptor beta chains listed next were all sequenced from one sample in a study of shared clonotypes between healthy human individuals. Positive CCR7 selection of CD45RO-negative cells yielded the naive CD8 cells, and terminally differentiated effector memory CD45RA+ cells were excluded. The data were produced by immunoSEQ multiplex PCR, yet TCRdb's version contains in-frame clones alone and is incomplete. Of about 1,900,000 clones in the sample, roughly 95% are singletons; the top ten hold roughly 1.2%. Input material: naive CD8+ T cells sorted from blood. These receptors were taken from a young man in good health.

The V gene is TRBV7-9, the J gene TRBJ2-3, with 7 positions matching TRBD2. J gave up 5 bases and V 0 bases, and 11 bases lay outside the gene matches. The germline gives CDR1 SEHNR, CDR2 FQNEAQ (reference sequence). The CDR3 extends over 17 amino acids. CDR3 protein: CASSLAAREPRGDTQYF. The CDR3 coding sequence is TGTGCCAGCAGCTTAGCGGCGCGGGAGCCCCGGGGAGATACGCAGTATTTT.

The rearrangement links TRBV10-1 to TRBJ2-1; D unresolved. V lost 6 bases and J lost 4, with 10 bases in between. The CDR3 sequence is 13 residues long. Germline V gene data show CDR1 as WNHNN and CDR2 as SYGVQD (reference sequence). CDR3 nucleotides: TGCGCCAGCAGCCTCAGCTTTTACAATGAGCAGTTCTTC. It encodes CASSLSFYNEQFF.

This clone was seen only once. The CDR3 is CASSLGDQNPDTQYF. As DNA, the CDR3 is TGTGCCAGCAGCTTAGGCGACCAGAACCCAGATACGCAGTATTTT. The chain carries TRBV13 and TRBJ2-3, with no clear D. CDR3 length: 15 amino acids. CDR1 is PRHDT and CDR2 is FYEKMQ in the germline V gene (reference sequence). V dropped 0 bases and J dropped 4 bases, with 11 bases sitting between them.

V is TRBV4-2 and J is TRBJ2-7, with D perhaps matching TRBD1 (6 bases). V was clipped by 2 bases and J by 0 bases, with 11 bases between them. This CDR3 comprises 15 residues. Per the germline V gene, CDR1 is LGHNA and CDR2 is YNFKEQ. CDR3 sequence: CASSQRAGASYEQYF. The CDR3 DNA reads TGTGCCAGCAGCCAAAGGGCAGGGGCCTCCTACGAGCAGTACTTC.

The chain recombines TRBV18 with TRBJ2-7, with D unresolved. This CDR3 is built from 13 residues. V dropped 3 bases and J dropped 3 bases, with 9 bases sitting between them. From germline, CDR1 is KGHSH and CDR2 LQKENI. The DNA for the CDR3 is TGTGCCAGCTCACCGATAAACAGCTACGAGCAGTACTTC. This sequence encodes CASSPINSYEQYF.

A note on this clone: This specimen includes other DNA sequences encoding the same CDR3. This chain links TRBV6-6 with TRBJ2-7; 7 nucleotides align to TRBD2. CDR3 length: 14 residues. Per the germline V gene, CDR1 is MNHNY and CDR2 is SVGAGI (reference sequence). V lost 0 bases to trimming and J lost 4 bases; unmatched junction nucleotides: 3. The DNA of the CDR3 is TGTGCCAGCAGTTACTCAGGGGAGGGATACGAGCAGTACTTC. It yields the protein CASSYSGEGYEQYF.

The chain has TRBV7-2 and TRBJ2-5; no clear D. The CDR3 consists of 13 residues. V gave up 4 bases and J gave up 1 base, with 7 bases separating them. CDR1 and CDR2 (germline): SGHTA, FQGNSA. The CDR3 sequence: CASSWWIQETQYF. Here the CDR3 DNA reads TGTGCCAGCAGCTGGTGGATCCAAGAGACCCAGTACTTC. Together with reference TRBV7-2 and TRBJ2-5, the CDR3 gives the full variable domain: GAGVSQSPSNKVTEKGKDVELRCDPISGHTALYWYRQSLGQGLEFLIYFQGNSAPDKSGLPSDRFSAERTGGSVSTLTIQRTQQEDSAVYLCASSWWIQETQYFGPGTRLLVL.

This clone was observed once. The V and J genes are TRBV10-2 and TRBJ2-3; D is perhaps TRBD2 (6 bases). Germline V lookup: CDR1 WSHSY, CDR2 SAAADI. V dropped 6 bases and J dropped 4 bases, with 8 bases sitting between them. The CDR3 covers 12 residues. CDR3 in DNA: TGCGCCAGCAGACCGGGAGCAGATACGCAGTATTTT. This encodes CASRPGADTQYF.

This chain's CDR3 is CASSQTLLDGELFF. CDR3 DNA: TGCGCCAGCAGCCAGACGCTCTTAGACGGGGAGCTGTTTTTT. V gene TRBV4-3 combines with J gene TRBJ2-2; no definite D call. This CDR3 region has 14 residues. Germline V lookup: CDR1 LGHNA, CDR2 YSLEER. Trimming removed 3 bases from V and 7 bases from J, with 12 bases in between.

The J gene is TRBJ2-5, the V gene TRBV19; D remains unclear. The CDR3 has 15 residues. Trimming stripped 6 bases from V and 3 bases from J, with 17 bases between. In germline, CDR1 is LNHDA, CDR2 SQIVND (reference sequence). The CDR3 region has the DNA TGTGCCAGTAGCCCGGGTGACCTCCTCGAAGAGACCCAGTACTTC. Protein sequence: CASSPGDLLEETQYF. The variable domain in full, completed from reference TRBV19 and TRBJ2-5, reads DGGITQSPKYLFRKEGQNVTLSCEQNLNHDAMYWYRQDPGQGLRLIYYSQIVNDFQKGDIAEGYSVSREKKESFPLTVTSAQKNPTAFYLCASSPGDLLEETQYFGPGTRLLVL.